The 30 T cell receptor beta chains below were found in one sample sequenced in a study of T cell repertoires in cytomegalovirus infection. No antigens are known for them. In TCRdb, the reads were re-called with MiXCR into one record per CDR3 protein. The sample carries roughly 80,000 distinct CDR3 sequences, more than 20% recorded once. The sample consisted of CD8+ T cells from cultured PBMCs, taken from culture after CMV antigen stimulation. These receptors were collected from a human donor in good health (CMV status not recorded). Some clones in this sample may be carry-over from other donors' samples.

This clonotype was seen at least ten times. The V and J genes are TRBV7-9 and TRBJ2-5; perhaps TRBD2 as D (6 bases). Germline V gives CDR1 SEHNR, CDR2 FQNEAQ (reference sequence). V lost 1 base and J 4 bases, leaving 16 bases between the germline ends. The CDR3 is 16 amino acids. The CDR3 DNA reads TGTGCCAGCAGCTTAGACCAGGGTATGGAGGGAGAGACCCAGTACTTC. This translates into CASSLDQGMEGETQYF. The full variable domain, its missing parts supplied by reference TRBV7-9 and TRBJ2-5, is DTGVSQNPRHKITKRGQNVTFRCDPISEHNRLYWYRQTLGQGPEFLTYFQNEAQLEKSRLLSDRFSAERPKGSFSTLEIQRTEQGDSAMYLCASSLDQGMEGETQYFGPGTRLLVL.

The chain recombines TRBV9 with TRBJ2-6; no reliable D call. The CDR3 is 13 amino acids. Trimming shortened V by 1 base and J by 5 bases, and 4 bases separated the two germline ends. From germline, CDR1 is SGDLS and CDR2 YYNGEE. Here the CDR3 reads CASSVSWANVLTF. In DNA, the CDR3 is TGTGCCAGCAGCGTATCATGGGCCAACGTCCTGACTTTC.

This clonotype was observed at least ten times. The chain uses TRBV12-3 or TRBV12-4 and TRBJ1-5, with D possibly matching TRBD1 (5 bases). The CDR3 covers 16 residues. The V and J ends lost 2 bases and 6 bases respectively, with 17 bases between them. The CDR3 region is CASSLSPARGGQPQHF. The CDR3 DNA reads TGTGCCAGCAGTTTATCCCCGGCCCGCGGGGGTCAGCCCCAGCATTTT.

This clonotype was seen more than once but under ten times. This rearrangement joins TRBV28 to TRBJ1-1; D is unclear. The CDR3 is 12 amino acids. Deletions cut 6 bases from V and 6 bases from J, with 11 bases between. Looked up from germline, CDR1 is MDHEN and CDR2 is SYDVKM. DNA of the CDR3: TGTGCCAGCAGACTCTTGGGCGCTGAAGCTTTCTTT. Its protein is CASRLLGAEAFF.

This rearrangement joins TRBV20-1 to TRBJ2-7; 8 nucleotides line up with TRBD1. The CDR3 length is 13 residues. Germline CDR1 reads DFQATT; CDR2 reads SNEGSKA (reference sequence). V shed 3 bases, J shed 5 bases, and the junction held 6 bases outside the gene matches. For the CDR3, the DNA is TGCAGTGCTAGCCCAACAGGGGGACACGAGCAGTACTTC. Translating it yields CSASPTGGHEQYF.

This chain connects TRBV20-1 to TRBJ2-7, with 13 bases matching TRBD2. Germline loops: CDR1 DFQATT, CDR2 SNEGSKA (reference sequence). The CDR3 is made up of 18 amino acids. The junction had 14 bases not matched to a gene; V was cut back by 6 bases and J by 0 bases. The CDR3 bases are TGCAGTGCGCGGGGGGCAACTAGCGGGAGGGGGAGCTCCTACGAGCAGTACTTC. This translates into CSARGATSGRGSSYEQYF.

This clonotype has a handful of counts. The V call is TRBV12-3 or TRBV12-4, the J call TRBJ2-5, with TRBD2 identical over 12 bases. Trimming at V came to 8 bases and at J to 5 bases, leaving 3 bases not matched to a gene. The CDR3 loop spans 13 amino acids. The CDR3 DNA sequence: TGTGCCAGCGCCCTAGCGGGAGGGGAGACCCAGTACTTC. Translation: CASALAGGETQYF.

Ten or more counts support this clonotype. This chain connects TRBV7-3 to TRBJ2-1, with TRBD2 matching 13 bases. Germline CDR1 and CDR2: SGHTA and FQGTGA. This CDR3 is 21 amino acids long. With 3 bases clipped from V and 7 bases from J, the junction kept 21 bases outside the gene matches. The CDR3 DNA reads as TGTGCCAGCAGCTTCCTCCCGACTAGCGGGGGGAATGGGAATGCCGAGAATGAGCAGTTCTTC. Encoded protein: CASSFLPTSGGNGNAENEQFF.

The chain links TRBV6-2 or TRBV6-3 to TRBJ2-3; 8 nucleotides match TRBD2. Germline loops: CDR1 MNHEY, CDR2 SVGEGT. This CDR3 comprises 13 residues. The V segment lost 8 bases and the J segment 7 bases; nucleotides outside the gene matches: 8. DNA of the CDR3: TGTGCCAGCCGGGAGGGGCGGACCTATACGCAGTATTTT. This gives the protein CASREGRTYTQYF.

The chain links TRBV7-9 to TRBJ1-5, with 8 bases matching TRBD1. The CDR3 is 15 amino acids. The trim removed 5 bases at V and 0 bases at J, leaving 3 bases unmatched. Germline values: CDR1 SEHNR, CDR2 FQNEAQ (reference sequence). The CDR3 sequence: CASSPDRASNQPQHF. CDR3 DNA sequence: TGTGCCAGCAGCCCGGACAGGGCTAGCAATCAGCCCCAGCATTTT.

This clonotype was counted between two and nine times. J is TRBJ2-2 and V is TRBV9, with TRBD2 as a possible D gene (6 bases). The V and J ends lost 3 bases and 1 base respectively, with 13 bases between them. Germline V CDR1 and CDR2: SGDLS, YYNGEE. CDR3 size: 16 residues. The CDR3 region has the DNA TGTGCCAGCAGCGACCGGGACTTCTTGAACACCGGGGAGCTGTTTTTT. Residues: CASSDRDFLNTGELFF.

This clonotype was counted once. V and J are TRBV12-3 or TRBV12-4 and TRBJ2-2; 13 bases map to TRBD2. This CDR3 contains 18 residues. The ends lost 3 bases at V and 1 base at J; junction bases unmatched: 5. Here the CDR3 DNA reads TGTGCCAGCAGTTTTGGACTAGCGGGAGCCCAGAACACCGGGGAGCTGTTTTTT. As protein: CASSFGLAGAQNTGELFF.

V is TRBV3-1 and J is TRBJ2-7; no clear D. V lost 8 bases and J lost 3, with 14 bases in between. CDR1 and CDR2 from the germline V gene are LGHDT and YNNKEL (reference sequence). The CDR3 has 13 residues. CDR3 in amino acids: CASSARLSYEQYF. CDR3 nucleotides: TGTGCCAGCTCTGCCCGCTTGAGCTACGAGCAGTACTTC.

This chain links TRBV27 with TRBJ1-5; TRBD1 agrees at 8 bases. The CDR3 sequence is 15 residues long. Unmatched junction bases numbered 4, after V lost 3 bases and J lost 3 bases. Germline CDR1 MNHEY, CDR2 SMNVEV (reference sequence). CDR3 residues: CASSFRTGINQPQHF. CDR3 bases: TGTGCCAGCAGTTTCCGGACAGGGATCAATCAGCCCCAGCATTTT.

This clonotype occurred a few times. The chain combines TRBV12-3 or TRBV12-4 with TRBJ1-2; D is uncertain. Trimming stripped 6 bases from V and 4 bases from J, with 12 bases between. The length of the CDR3 is 13 residues. CDR3 sequence (DNA): TGTGCCAGCAGCCAAGGACGGTTCTATGGCTACACCTTC. It yields the protein CASSQGRFYGYTF.

J is TRBJ1-1 and V is TRBV11-1; D remains ambiguous. The CDR3 extends over 11 amino acids. The germline V and J ends were trimmed by 3 bases and 6 bases, with 5 bases remaining between them. From germline, CDR1 is SGHAT and CDR2 FQDESV (reference sequence). The DNA for the CDR3 is TGTGCCAGCAGCTTGGACGCTGAAGCTTTCTTT. It encodes CASSLDAEAFF. Complete variable domain (other parts from reference TRBV11-1 and TRBJ1-1): EAEVAQSPRYKITEKSQAVAFWCDPISGHATLYWYRQILGQGPELLVQFQDESVVDDSQLPKDRFSAERLKGVDSTLKIQPAELGDSAMYLCASSLDAEAFFGQGTRLTVV.

This rearrangement joins TRBV6-1 to TRBJ1-2; 9 positions agree with TRBD1. Germline V lookup: CDR1 MNHNS, CDR2 SASEGT. The trim removed 5 bases at V and 4 bases at J, leaving 8 bases unmatched. The CDR3 extends over 15 amino acids. The CDR3 spells CASSPGGQGLYGYTF. The CDR3 DNA sequence: TGTGCCAGCAGTCCTGGGGGACAGGGTCTCTATGGCTACACCTTC.

This chain joins TRBV5-6 and TRBJ1-1; 7 bases are shared with TRBD1. With V trimmed by 0 bases and J by 4 bases, 3 bases remained unmatched. The V gene's germline CDR1 is SGHDT and CDR2 YYEEEE. The CDR3 has 14 residues. The CDR3 sequence: CASSLGGGPTEAFF. CDR3 coding DNA: TGTGCCAGCAGCTTGGGAGGGGGCCCCACTGAAGCTTTCTTT.

V usage is TRBV2 and J usage is TRBJ2-5, with TRBD2 matching 7 bases. The CDR3 spans 15 residues. J gave up 1 base and V 6 bases, and 8 bases lay outside the gene matches. Per the germline V gene, CDR1 is SNHLY and CDR2 is FYNNEI. This chain's CDR3 is CASRSGTILQETQYF. CDR3 bases: TGTGCCAGCAGATCCGGGACTATCCTCCAAGAGACCCAGTACTTC.

Ten or more counts support this clonotype. The J gene is TRBJ1-4, the V gene TRBV7-2, with 7 bases identical to TRBD1. The CDR3 sequence is 18 residues long. Germline V gene sequence: CDR1 SGHTA, CDR2 FQGNSA. J lost 6 bases, V lost 3 bases, and 16 bases had no gene match. The CDR3 is CASSLAGTARIMDEKLFF. The CDR3 DNA reads as TGTGCCAGCAGCTTGGCCGGGACAGCTAGAATCATGGATGAAAAACTGTTTTTT.

This clonotype showed up many times. This chain connects TRBV12-3 or TRBV12-4 to TRBJ1-1, with 7 nucleotides matching TRBD1. CDR3 length equals 15 residues. The junction had 10 bases not matched to a gene; V was cut back by 5 bases and J by 4 bases. The CDR3 here is CASSLQTGSGTEAFF. Written as DNA, the CDR3 is TGTGCCAGCAGTCTACAGACAGGGTCGGGCACTGAAGCTTTCTTT.

The chain links TRBV7-9 to TRBJ2-2; D ambiguous. The CDR3 is 13 residues long. The germline gives CDR1 SEHNR, CDR2 FQNEAQ (reference sequence). V was trimmed by 2 bases and J by 6 bases, leaving 7 bases between them. This chain's CDR3 is CASSLPQAGELFF. The CDR3 nucleotides read TGTGCCAGCAGCTTACCCCAAGCCGGGGAGCTGTTTTTT.

This clonotype was detected ten times or more. This chain connects TRBV7-6 to TRBJ2-7; no reliable D call. This CDR3 comprises 15 residues. Trimming removed 2 bases at V and 3 bases at J, with 14 bases between. Germline V CDR1 and CDR2: SGHVS, FNYEAQ. This CDR3 is CASSLRIGGIYEQYF. CDR3 nucleotides: TGTGCCAGCAGCTTACGGATCGGCGGTATCTACGAGCAGTACTTC.

The chain employs TRBV4-1 and TRBJ1-2; D gene ambiguous. The CDR3 covers 12 residues. Germline CDR1 MGHRA, CDR2 YSYEKL. V gave up 0 bases and J gave up 7 bases, with 6 bases separating them. The CDR3 coding sequence is TGCGCCAGCAGCCAAGATTTTGGTGGCTACACCTTC. This codes for CASSQDFGGYTF.

V and J are TRBV5-1 and TRBJ2-1, with 7 bases that match TRBD1. Germline V lookup: CDR1 SGHRS, CDR2 YFSETQ. This CDR3 contains 14 residues. Germline trimming cut 1 base from V and 5 bases from J; bases unmatched to any gene: 3. The CDR3 spells CASSLTGAHNEQFF. The CDR3 DNA reads TGCGCCAGCAGCTTGACAGGGGCCCACAATGAGCAGTTCTTC.

The chain employs TRBV5-1 and TRBJ2-3; a possible D gene is TRBD2 (6 bases). This CDR3 is 16 amino acids long. V was pared by 1 base and J by 2 bases, with 14 bases between. Looked up from germline, CDR1 is SGHRS and CDR2 is YFSETQ. In DNA, the CDR3 is TGCGCCAGCAGCTTGACCGGGACTTTATACACAGATACGCAGTATTTT. Amino acids: CASSLTGTLYTDTQYF. The whole variable domain, remainder taken from reference TRBV5-1 and TRBJ2-3, is KAGVTQTPRYLIKTRGQQVTLSCSPISGHRSVSWYQQTPGQGLQFLFEYFSETQRNKGNFPGRFSGRQFSNSRSEMNVSTLELGDSALYLCASSLTGTLYTDTQYFGPGTRLTVL.

The chain couples TRBV6-2 or TRBV6-3 to TRBJ2-3, with 7 bases that match TRBD2. Germline V gene data show CDR1 as MNHEY and CDR2 as SVGEGT. The CDR3 sequence is 15 residues long. Trimming took 11 bases from V and 6 from J; bases not matched to a gene: 17. The CDR3, as DNA: TGTGCCTCCGGGAGGCGGGAGATATGGGCCGATACGCAGTATTTT. This gives the protein CASGRREIWADTQYF.

The V and J genes are TRBV6-5 and TRBJ2-2, with D possibly TRBD2 on 6 matching bases. Germline assignment: CDR1 MNHEY and CDR2 SVGAGI. The CDR3 extends over 13 amino acids. With 8 bases removed from V and 1 base from J, the gap between germline ends came to 8 bases. The CDR3 loop is CASLGGNTGELFF. CDR3 in DNA: TGTGCCAGCTTGGGGGGGAACACCGGGGAGCTGTTTTTT.

This clonotype was counted ten times or more. The chain uses TRBV7-8 and TRBJ2-1, with 11 bases matching TRBD2. The CDR3 is 19 residues long. V lost 5 bases to trimming and J lost 1 base; unmatched junction nucleotides: 13. Germline lookup yields CDR1 SGHVS and CDR2 FQNEAQ. The CDR3 reads CASSPSGTSGGGSYNEQFF. The CDR3 DNA reads TGTGCCAGCAGCCCTTCCGGGACTAGCGGCGGGGGATCCTACAATGAGCAGTTCTTC.

Many counts were recorded for this clonotype. This chain's CDR3 is CASSLRQGDNIQYF. CDR3 bases: TGTGCCAGCAGCTTAAGACAGGGCGATAACATTCAGTACTTC. The V gene is TRBV7-8, the J gene TRBJ2-4; 7 nucleotides align to TRBD1. This CDR3 is 14 amino acids long. Looked up from germline, CDR1 is SGHVS and CDR2 is FQNEAQ. Unmatched junction bases numbered 5, after V lost 2 bases and J lost 7 bases. The variable domain in full, completed from reference TRBV7-8 and TRBJ2-4, reads GAGVSQSPRYKVAKRGQDVALRCDPISGHVSLFWYQQALGQGPEFLTYFQNEAQLDKSGLPSDRFFAERPEGSVSTLKIQRTQQEDSAVYLCASSLRQGDNIQYFGAGTRLSVL.